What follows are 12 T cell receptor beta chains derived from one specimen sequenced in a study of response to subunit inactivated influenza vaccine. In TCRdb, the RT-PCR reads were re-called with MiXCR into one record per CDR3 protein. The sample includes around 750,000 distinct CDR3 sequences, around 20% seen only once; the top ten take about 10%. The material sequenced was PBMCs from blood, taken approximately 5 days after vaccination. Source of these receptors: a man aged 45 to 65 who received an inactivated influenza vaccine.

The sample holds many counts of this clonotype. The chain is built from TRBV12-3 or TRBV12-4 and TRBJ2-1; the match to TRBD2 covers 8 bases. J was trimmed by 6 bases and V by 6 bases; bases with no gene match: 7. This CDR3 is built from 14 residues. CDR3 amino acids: CASSLSGGSNEQFF. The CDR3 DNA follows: TGTGCCAGCAGCCTCTCGGGAGGGAGCAATGAGCAGTTCTTC.

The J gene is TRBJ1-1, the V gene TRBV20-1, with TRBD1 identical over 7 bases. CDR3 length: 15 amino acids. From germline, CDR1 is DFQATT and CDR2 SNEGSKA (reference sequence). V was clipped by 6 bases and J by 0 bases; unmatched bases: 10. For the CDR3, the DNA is TGCAGTGCCAGACAGGGAGGAAGGGTGAACACTGAAGCTTTCTTT. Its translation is CSARQGGRVNTEAFF.

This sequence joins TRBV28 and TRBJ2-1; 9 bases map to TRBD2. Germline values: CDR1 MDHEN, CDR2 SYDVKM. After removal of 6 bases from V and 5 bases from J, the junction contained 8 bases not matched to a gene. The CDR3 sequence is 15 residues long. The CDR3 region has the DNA TGTGCCAGCAGCGAAGCGGGAGGAATCAACAATGAGCAGTTCTTC. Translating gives CASSEAGGINNEQFF.

As DNA, the CDR3 is TGCAGTGCTGTGCCGACTAATGAGCAGTTCTTC. Translating it yields CSAVPTNEQFF. The chain employs TRBV20-1 and TRBJ2-1; D not resolved. This CDR3 region has 11 residues. Germline CDR1 and CDR2: DFQATT and SNEGSKA (reference sequence). V gave up 5 bases and J gave up 7 bases, with 9 bases separating them.

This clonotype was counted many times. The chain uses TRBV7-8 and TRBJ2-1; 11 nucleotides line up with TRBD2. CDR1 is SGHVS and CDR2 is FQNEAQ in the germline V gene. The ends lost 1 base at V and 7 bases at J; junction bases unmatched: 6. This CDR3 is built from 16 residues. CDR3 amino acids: CASSLGSGGAHNEQFF. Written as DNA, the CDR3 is TGTGCCAGCAGCTTAGGTAGCGGGGGGGCCCATAATGAGCAGTTCTTC. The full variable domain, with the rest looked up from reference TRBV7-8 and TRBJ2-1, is GAGVSQSPRYKVAKRGQDVALRCDPISGHVSLFWYQQALGQGPEFLTYFQNEAQLDKSGLPSDRFFAERPEGSVSTLKIQRTQQEDSAVYLCASSLGSGGAHNEQFFGPGTRLTVL.

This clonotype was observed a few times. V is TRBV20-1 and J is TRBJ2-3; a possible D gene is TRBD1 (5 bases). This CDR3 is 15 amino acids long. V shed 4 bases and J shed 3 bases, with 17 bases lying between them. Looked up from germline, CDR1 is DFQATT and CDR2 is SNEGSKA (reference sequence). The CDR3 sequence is CSATKTSGFTDTQYF. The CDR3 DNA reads TGCAGTGCTACCAAGACGTCAGGGTTTACAGATACGCAGTATTTT.

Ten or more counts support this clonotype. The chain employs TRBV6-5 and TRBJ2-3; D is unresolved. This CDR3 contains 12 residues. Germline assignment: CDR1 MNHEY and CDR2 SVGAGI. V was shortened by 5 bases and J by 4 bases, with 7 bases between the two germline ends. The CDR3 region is CASSPTSDTQYF. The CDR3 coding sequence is TGTGCCAGCAGTCCGACCTCAGATACGCAGTATTTT.

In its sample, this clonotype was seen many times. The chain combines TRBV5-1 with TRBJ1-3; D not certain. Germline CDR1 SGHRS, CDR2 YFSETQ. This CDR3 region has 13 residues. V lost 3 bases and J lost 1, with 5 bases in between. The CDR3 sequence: CASSSTSGNTIYF. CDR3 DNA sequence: TGCGCCAGCAGCTCAACATCTGGAAACACCATATATTTT.

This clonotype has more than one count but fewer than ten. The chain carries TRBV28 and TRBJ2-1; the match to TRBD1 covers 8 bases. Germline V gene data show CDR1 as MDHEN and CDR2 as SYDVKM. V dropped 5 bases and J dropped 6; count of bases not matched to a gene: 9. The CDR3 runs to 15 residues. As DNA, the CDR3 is TGTGCCAGCAGTCGAGACAGGGGACGGGGCAATGAGCAGTTCTTC. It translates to CASSRDRGRGNEQFF.

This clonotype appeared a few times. As DNA, the CDR3 is TGTGCCAGCAGCCAGGACACCAACACTGAAGCTTTCTTT. Translation gives CASSQDTNTEAFF. The chain uses TRBV7-6 and TRBJ1-1; tentative D call: TRBD1 (5 bases). The CDR3 is 13 amino acids. Germline V CDR1 and CDR2: SGHVS, FNYEAQ. The V gene lost 5 bases and the J gene lost 2 bases, with 9 bases spanning the gap.

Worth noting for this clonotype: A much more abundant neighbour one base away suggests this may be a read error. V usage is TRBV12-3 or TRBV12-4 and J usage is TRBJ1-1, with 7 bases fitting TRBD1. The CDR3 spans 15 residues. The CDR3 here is CASSFRGAMNAEAFF. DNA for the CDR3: TGTGCCAGCAGTTTCAGGGGGGCTATGAACGCTGAAGCTTTCTTT.

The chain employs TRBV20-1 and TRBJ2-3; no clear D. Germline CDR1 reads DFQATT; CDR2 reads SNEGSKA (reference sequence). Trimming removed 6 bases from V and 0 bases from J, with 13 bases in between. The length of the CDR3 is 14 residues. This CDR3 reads CSAVDGTSTDTQYF. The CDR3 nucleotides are TGCAGTGCCGTGGACGGTACTAGCACAGATACGCAGTATTTT.